This TCR beta chain was sequenced in a study of blood T cell repertoires in COVID-19. As for the study in general: From the United States, Italy and Spain came samples of acute and convalescent COVID-19.

Authors' data handling: Counts of nucleated cells, estimated from reference gene primer amplification, were obtained. TCRdb's table, derived via immunoSEQ multiplex PCR, lists solely in-frame clones and lacks some. V and J calls and clone size are those listed in that table; D and trimming were worked out from the DNA. Of around 250,000 clones listed, about 90% are singletons. The CDR3 has 15 amino acids. Per germline, CDR1 LNHDA and CDR2 SQIVND (reference sequence). V dropped 2 bases and J dropped 2 bases, with 7 bases sitting between them. The source is a man in his sixties with acute or convalescent COVID-19. The chain carries TRBV19 and TRBJ2-6, with D perhaps matching TRBD1 (5 bases). Sample: peripheral blood. CDR3 in DNA: TGTGCCAGTAGTATACAGGGTACTGGGGCCAACGTCCTGACTTTC. Its translation is CASSIQGTGANVLTF.